This passage covers 23 T cell receptor beta chains from one sample sequenced in a study of regulatory T cells in long-lasting Graves disease. Sequencing libraries for TCR beta were prepared with iRepertoire HTBI primers and Arm-PCR of CDR3 regions. TCRdb used MiXCR to reprocess the multiplex PCR reads, holding one entry per CDR3 protein. The sample has 400,000 to 450,000 distinct CDR3 sequences; around 17% are singletons. As for time point: newly diagnosed GD, antithyroid drugs for less than 3 months. PBMC-derived RNA was used for the TCR library. These data are also associated with another study on T cells in Graves' hyperthyroidism and ophthalmopathy.

Sequencing used peripheral blood mononuclear cells (PBMCs), obtained at new diagnosis, from a patient treated with antithyroid drugs. These receptor sequences come from a woman in her 30s with Graves disease.

There are a few counts of this clonotype. This chain joins TRBV28 and TRBJ2-3; 9 nucleotides line up with TRBD2. CDR3 length: 17 amino acids. Unmatched junction bases numbered 14, after V lost 6 bases and J lost 4 bases. Germline V gene data show CDR1 as MDHEN and CDR2 as SYDVKM. The CDR3 reads CASSQGGTSSIADTQYF. For the CDR3, the DNA is TGTGCCAGCAGCCAAGGGGGGACTAGCAGTATAGCAGATACGCAGTATTTT.

This clonotype was counted only a few times. The chain couples TRBV19 to TRBJ1-5, with D possibly TRBD1 on 6 matching bases. V was pared by 6 bases and J by 4 bases, with 13 bases between. This CDR3 is 14 amino acids long. Germline V gives CDR1 LNHDA, CDR2 SQIVND (reference sequence). CDR3 in amino acids: CASRGHGSNQPQHF. The CDR3 DNA reads as TGTGCCAGTAGGGGACATGGGTCTAATCAGCCCCAGCATTTT.

The rearrangement links TRBV7-9 to TRBJ2-4; TRBD2 agrees at 9 bases. Germline lookup yields CDR1 SEHNR and CDR2 FQNEAQ (reference sequence). V shed 9 bases and J 8 bases; nucleotides not matched to a gene: 8. The CDR3 totals 13 residues. Here the CDR3 reads CASGTGTSHIQYF. The CDR3 DNA reads as TGTGCCAGTGGGACTGGGACTAGCCACATTCAGTACTTC.

As regards this clonotype: A much larger clone lies a single base off, so this may be a read error. This sequence joins TRBV7-9 and TRBJ2-1, with 7 bases matching TRBD2. The germline V gene has CDR1 SEHNR and CDR2 FQNEAQ (reference sequence). V lost 4 bases to trimming and J lost 8 bases; unmatched junction nucleotides: 14. This CDR3 has 16 residues. CDR3 DNA: TGTGCCAGCAGCTCCGAGGAGGCGGGAGCGCTCGATGAGCAGTTCTTC. Amino acids: CASSSEEAGALDEQFF.

The J gene is TRBJ2-5, the V gene TRBV4-3; D is unresolved. V was pared by 0 bases and J by 0 bases, with 11 bases between. Germline V gives CDR1 LGHNA, CDR2 YSLEER. This CDR3 is 16 amino acids long. CDR3 loop: CASSQDHMDDQETQYF. The CDR3 nucleotides are TGCGCCAGCAGCCAAGATCATATGGACGACCAAGAGACCCAGTACTTC.

This clonotype was detected a few times. The rearrangement joins TRBV25-1 to TRBJ2-5; D not resolved. CDR1 is MGHDK and CDR2 is SYGVNS in the germline V gene. This CDR3 comprises 12 residues. V was trimmed by 8 bases and J by 2 bases, leaving 9 bases between them. The CDR3 coding sequence is TGTGCCAGCGGTCCAAGTCAAGAGACCCAGTACTTC. Protein: CASGPSQETQYF.

Many counts were recorded for this clonotype. This chain joins TRBV2 and TRBJ1-2, with TRBD1 matching over 7 bases. The CDR3 totals 13 residues. The junction had 4 bases not matched to a gene; V was cut back by 7 bases and J by 2 bases. Germline V gives CDR1 SNHLY, CDR2 FYNNEI. CDR3 sequence reads: CASMPGQNYGYTF. DNA of the CDR3: TGTGCCAGCATGCCGGGACAGAACTATGGCTACACCTTC.

This clonotype was detected a few times. The chain links TRBV3-1 to TRBJ2-3; a possible D gene is TRBD2 (6 bases). Germline V gives CDR1 LGHDT, CDR2 YNNKEL (reference sequence). The CDR3 is 13 residues long. Between the trimmed V and J ends, which lost 6 bases and 5 bases, there was a span of 12 bases. The CDR3 loop reads CASRPEGRDTQYF. The CDR3 DNA reads TGTGCCAGCAGACCGGAGGGCCGAGATACGCAGTATTTT.

In its sample, this clonotype was seen many times. The rearrangement joins TRBV7-2 to TRBJ2-3; 7 nucleotides align to TRBD2. The CDR3 extends over 18 amino acids. The V gene's germline CDR1 is SGHTA and CDR2 FQGNSA. V lost 5 bases to trimming and J lost 1 base; unmatched junction nucleotides: 15. This CDR3 reads CASSPRRGGRVGTDTQYF. In nucleotides, the CDR3 is TGTGCCAGCAGCCCCCGGCGGGGCGGGAGAGTGGGCACAGATACGCAGTATTTT.

This clonotype was observed many times. The J gene is TRBJ2-7, the V gene TRBV11-2; perhaps TRBD1 as D (5 bases). From germline, CDR1 is SGHAT and CDR2 FQNNGV. This CDR3 spans 14 amino acids. Trimming shortened V by 6 bases and J by 3 bases, and 15 bases separated the two germline ends. CDR3 bases: TGTGCCAGCAGTTCCTACAGACAGAACTACGAGCAGTACTTC. Translated, it gives CASSSYRQNYEQYF.

In its sample, this clonotype was seen many times. The chain recombines TRBV28 with TRBJ2-2, with 9 bases that match TRBD1. The CDR3 is made up of 18 amino acids. The V gene's germline CDR1 is MDHEN and CDR2 SYDVKM. After removal of 5 bases from V and 0 bases from J, the junction contained 10 bases not matched to a gene. In DNA, the CDR3 is TGTGCCAGCAGTCCCGGACAGGGGCACTTTCCGAACACCGGGGAGCTGTTTTTT. It encodes CASSPGQGHFPNTGELFF. The full variable domain, in which reference TRBV28 and TRBJ2-2 provide the parts outside the CDR3, is DVKVTQSSRYLVKRTGEKVFLECVQDMDHENMFWYRQDPGLGLRLIYFSYDVKMKEKGDIPEGYSVSREKKERFSLILESASTNQTSMYLCASSPGQGHFPNTGELFFGEGSRLTVL.

Concerning this clonotype itself: Compared with germline, one end of the junction differs, possibly owing to a read error. This sequence joins TRBV29-1 and TRBJ1-2; 10 nucleotides match TRBD1. The CDR3 has 10 amino acids. Germline loops: CDR1 SQVTM, CDR2 ANQGSEA. The CDR3 coding sequence is TGCAGCGTCGGGGACAGGGGCCGGACTTTC. Its protein is CSVGDRGRTF.

The table lists this clonotype with many counts. V is TRBV27 and J is TRBJ2-7; D is perhaps TRBD2 (5 bases). The CDR3 sequence is 14 residues long. CDR1 is MNHEY and CDR2 is SMNVEV in the germline V gene (reference sequence). Trimming cost V 6 bases and J 4 bases, with 16 bases left between them. DNA of the CDR3: TGTGCCAGCAGCTGGAAGAGGGCGGGTTACGAGCAGTACTTC. Residues: CASSWKRAGYEQYF.

The rearrangement uses TRBV15 and TRBJ2-5; 7 nucleotides match TRBD1. V trimming: 0 bases; J trimming: 5 bases; junction bases outside the gene matches: 12. The CDR3 runs 17 residues. Germline lookup yields CDR1 LNHNV and CDR2 YYDKDF (reference sequence). DNA for the CDR3: TGTGCCACCAGCAGAGATACTACAGGGGTGGTAGGGGAGACCCAGTACTTC. Translating gives CATSRDTTGVVGETQYF.

This clonotype was picked up many times. The V and J genes are TRBV28 and TRBJ1-1; maybe TRBD1 (5 bases). Germline values: CDR1 MDHEN, CDR2 SYDVKM. There are 12 residues in the CDR3. The V gene lost 3 bases and the J gene lost 7 bases, with 9 bases spanning the gap. The CDR3 protein is CASSLGLSEAFF. For the CDR3, the DNA is TGTGCCAGCAGTTTGGGACTTAGTGAAGCTTTCTTT.

To note about this clonotype: A read error likely explains this, since a far larger clone differs by one base. The chain employs TRBV11-2 and TRBJ2-3; the D gene is possibly TRBD1 (5 bases). This CDR3 has 13 residues. Germline-derived CDR1 and CDR2 are SGHAT and FQNNGV. This chain's CDR3 is CVSSLHRPDTQYF. In nucleotides, the CDR3 is TGTGTCAGCAGCCTTCACAGGCCAGATACGCAGTATTTT.

This clonotype was seen ten or more times. The chain couples TRBV18 to TRBJ1-1; 9 nucleotides match TRBD1. The J segment lost 5 bases and the V segment lost 3 bases, leaving 7 bases of the junction unmatched. CDR1 is KGHSH and CDR2 is LQKENI in the germline V gene. The CDR3 loop spans 15 amino acids. Written as DNA, the CDR3 is TGTGCCAGCTCACCTCGGACAGGGGCGGGGACTGAAGCTTTCTTT. Amino acids: CASSPRTGAGTEAFF.

With respect to this clonotype: Being one base from a much bigger clone, this may be a read error. V gene TRBV29-1 combines with J gene TRBJ2-7; D is unclear. From germline, CDR1 is SQVTM and CDR2 ANQGSEA. The CDR3 runs 12 residues. The CDR3 coding sequence is TGCAGTGCTGGCCCCAGGCACTACGAGCAGTACTTC. Protein: CSAGPRHYEQYF.

This clonotype was seen at least ten times. The CDR3 nucleotides are TGTGCCAGCAGCCCAGGGGGGACTACGGAGACCCAGTACTTC. Its protein product is CASSPGGTTETQYF. This chain joins TRBV7-8 and TRBJ2-5; the D gene could be TRBD1 or TRBD2 (7 bases each). Trimming shortened V by 5 bases and J by 5 bases, and 15 bases separated the two germline ends. There are 14 residues in the CDR3. Germline V CDR1 and CDR2: SGHVS, FQNEAQ.

This clonotype was counted between two and nine times. The rearrangement uses TRBV7-9 and TRBJ2-1; TRBD2 agrees at 8 bases. The CDR3 runs to 17 residues. CDR1 is SEHNR and CDR2 is FQNEAQ in the germline V gene (reference sequence). V shed 4 bases, J shed 6 bases, and the junction held 14 bases outside the gene matches. This CDR3 is CASSSPTPPGLVNEQFF. The CDR3 bases are TGTGCCAGCAGCTCCCCCACACCACCGGGACTAGTCAATGAGCAGTTCTTC.

There are many counts of this clonotype. The chain combines TRBV12-3 or TRBV12-4 with TRBJ1-1; maybe TRBD1 (5 bases). V gave up 6 bases and J gave up 5 bases, with 19 bases separating them. This CDR3 region has 15 residues. CDR3 residues: CASRSNRFGGTEAFF. Written as DNA, the CDR3 is TGTGCCAGCAGATCGAACAGGTTCGGCGGGACTGAAGCTTTCTTT.

This clonotype was seen at least ten times. The rearrangement joins TRBV28 to TRBJ2-5; TRBD2 aligns across 13 bases. The CDR3 has 18 amino acids. CDR1 and CDR2 from the germline V gene are MDHEN and SYDVKM. After removal of 7 bases from V and 6 bases from J, the junction contained 17 bases not matched to a gene. The CDR3, as DNA: TGTGCCAGCACCTCACCCCGGCGGGGGGGACTAGCGGGAAAGACCCAGTACTTC. Protein sequence: CASTSPRRGGLAGKTQYF.

This clonotype was counted a single time. A far larger clone is one nucleotide away, so this likely arose from a read error. The rearrangement uses TRBV28 and TRBJ2-5; 10 bases match TRBD2. There are 19 residues in the CDR3. J was trimmed by 11 bases and V by 2 bases; bases with no gene match: 23. Germline CDR1 MDHEN, CDR2 SYDVKM. The CDR3 sequence: CASSLRSAGGAGTYNEQYF. The CDR3 DNA reads TGTGCCAGCAGTTTAAGGTCAGCGGGAGGGGCCGGCACCTACAATGAGCAGTACTTC.